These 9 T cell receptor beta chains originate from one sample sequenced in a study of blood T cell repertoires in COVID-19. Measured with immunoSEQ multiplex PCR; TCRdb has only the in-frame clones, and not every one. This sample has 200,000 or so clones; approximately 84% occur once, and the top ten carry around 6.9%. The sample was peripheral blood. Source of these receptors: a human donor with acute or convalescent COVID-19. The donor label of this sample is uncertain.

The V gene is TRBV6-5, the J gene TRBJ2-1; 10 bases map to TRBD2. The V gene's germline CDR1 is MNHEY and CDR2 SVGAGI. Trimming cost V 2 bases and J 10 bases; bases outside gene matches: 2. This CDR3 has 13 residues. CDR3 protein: CASSYTSGAEQFF. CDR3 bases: TGTGCCAGCAGTTACACTAGCGGGGCAGAGCAGTTCTTC.

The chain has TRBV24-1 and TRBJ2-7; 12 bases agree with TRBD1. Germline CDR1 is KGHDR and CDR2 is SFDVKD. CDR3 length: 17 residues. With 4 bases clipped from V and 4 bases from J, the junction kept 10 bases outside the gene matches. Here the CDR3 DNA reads TGTGCCACCAGTGACACACCCGGGACAGGGGGCCGGTACGAGCAGTACTTC. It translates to CATSDTPGTGGRYEQYF.

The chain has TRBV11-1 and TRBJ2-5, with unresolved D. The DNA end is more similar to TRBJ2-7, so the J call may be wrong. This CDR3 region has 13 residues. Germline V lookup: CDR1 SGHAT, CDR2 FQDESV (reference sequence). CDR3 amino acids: CASSSRFTYEQYF. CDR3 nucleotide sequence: TGTGCCAGCAGCTCCCGGTTCACCTACGAGCAGTACTTC.

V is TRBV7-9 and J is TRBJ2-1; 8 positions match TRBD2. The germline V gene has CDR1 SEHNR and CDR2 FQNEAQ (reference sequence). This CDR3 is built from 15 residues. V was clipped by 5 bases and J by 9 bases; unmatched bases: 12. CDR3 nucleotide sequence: TGTGCCAGCAGCGCGGGGGGATATAGGGCAAGTGAGCAGTTCTTC. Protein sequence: CASSAGGYRASEQFF.

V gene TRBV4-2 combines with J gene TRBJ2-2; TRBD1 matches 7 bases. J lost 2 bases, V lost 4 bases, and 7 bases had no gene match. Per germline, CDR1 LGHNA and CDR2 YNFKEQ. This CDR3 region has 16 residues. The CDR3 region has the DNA TGTGCCAGCAGCCGAATGGGGACAGTTAACACCGGGGAGCTGTTTTTT. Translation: CASSRMGTVNTGELFF.

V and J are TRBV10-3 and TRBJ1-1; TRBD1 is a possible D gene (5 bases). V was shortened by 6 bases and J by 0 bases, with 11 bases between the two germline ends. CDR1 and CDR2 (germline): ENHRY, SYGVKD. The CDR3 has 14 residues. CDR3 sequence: CAIRPQEMNTEAFF. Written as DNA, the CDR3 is TGTGCCATCAGGCCACAGGAGATGAACACTGAAGCTTTCTTT.

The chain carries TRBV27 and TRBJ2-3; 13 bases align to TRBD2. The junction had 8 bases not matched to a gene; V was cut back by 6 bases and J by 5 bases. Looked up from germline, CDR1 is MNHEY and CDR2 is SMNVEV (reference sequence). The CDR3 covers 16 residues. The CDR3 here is CASSSGTSGIRDTQYF. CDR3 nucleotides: TGTGCCAGCAGCTCCGGGACTAGCGGGATAAGAGATACGCAGTATTTT.

DNA of the CDR3: TGCGCCAGCAGCTTGGAGAGGCCGACCTACGAGCAGTACTTC. Translating it yields CASSLERPTYEQYF. The chain joins TRBV5-1 to TRBJ2-7; D ambiguous. Germline lookup yields CDR1 SGHRS and CDR2 YFSETQ. Trimming took off 0 bases at V and 2 bases at J, with 9 bases between the two ends. The CDR3 is made up of 14 amino acids.

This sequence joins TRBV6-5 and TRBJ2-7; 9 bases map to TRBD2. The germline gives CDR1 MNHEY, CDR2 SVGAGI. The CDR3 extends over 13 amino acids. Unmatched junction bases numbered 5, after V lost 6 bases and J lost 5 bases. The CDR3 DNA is TGTGCCAGCAGGCGGGGGGGAAGGGACGAGCAGTACTTC. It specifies CASRRGGRDEQYF.